These 32 T cell receptor beta chains share one sample of origin, sequenced in a study of blood T cell repertoires in COVID-19. TCRdb's table, derived via immunoSEQ multiplex PCR, lists solely in-frame clones and lacks some. Of approximately 96,000 clones listed, about 95% are singletons. The sequenced material came from peripheral blood. These receptors were collected from a human donor with active COVID-19. The donor label of this sample is uncertain.

The rearrangement links TRBV3-1 (or the pseudogene TRBV3-2) to TRBJ1-1; D gene uncertain. The germline CDR1 and CDR2 sequences are LGHDT and YNNKEL (reference sequence). The V gene lost 1 base and the J gene lost 1 base, with 7 bases spanning the gap. The CDR3 is made up of 14 amino acids. CDR3 region: CASSQVLSNTEAFF. The CDR3 DNA follows: TGTGCCAGCAGCCAAGTTCTGTCGAACACTGAAGCTTTCTTT.

The rearrangement joins TRBV3-1 (or the pseudogene TRBV3-2) to TRBJ1-3; D call uncertain. Germline CDR1 reads LGHDT; CDR2 reads YNNKEL (reference sequence). This CDR3 has 15 amino acids. Trimming shortened V by 0 bases and J by 0 bases, and 6 bases separated the two germline ends. The CDR3 DNA is TGTGCCAGCAGCCAAGACGGGTACTCTGGAAACACCATATATTTT. As protein: CASSQDGYSGNTIYF.

The chain recombines TRBV6-5 with TRBJ2-7; TRBD1 matches 7 bases. The CDR3 has 13 residues. In germline, CDR1 is MNHEY, CDR2 SVGAGI. V shed 2 bases and J 6 bases; nucleotides not matched to a gene: 4. This CDR3 is CASSYRQGPEQYF. CDR3 nucleotide sequence: TGTGCCAGCAGTTACAGACAGGGTCCCGAGCAGTACTTC.

The rearrangement links TRBV11-2 to TRBJ1-1; TRBD1 agrees at 10 bases. The CDR3 runs 18 residues. Germline CDR1 is SGHAT and CDR2 is FQNNGV. Trimming cost V 7 bases and J 6 bases; bases outside gene matches: 20. The CDR3 here is CASILLPPLGQGMAEAFF. The CDR3 DNA is TGTGCCAGCATACTCCTACCCCCCCTGGGACAGGGGATGGCTGAAGCTTTCTTT.

The table lists this clone with a count of one. The V and J genes are TRBV3-1 (or the pseudogene TRBV3-2) and TRBJ1-1; no definite D call. The length of the CDR3 is 12 residues. Trimming shortened V by 0 bases and J by 8 bases, and 7 bases separated the two germline ends. Germline V gene data show CDR1 as LGHDT and CDR2 as YNNKEL (reference sequence). The CDR3 coding sequence is TGTGCCAGCAGCCAAGAGAGGCTAGAAGCTTTCTTT. Translating it yields CASSQERLEAFF.

The chain uses TRBV3-1 (or the pseudogene TRBV3-2) and TRBJ1-6; D not certain. Germline V gene lookup returns CDR1 LGHDT and CDR2 YNNKEL (reference sequence). V was shortened by 2 bases and J by 13 bases, with 18 bases between the two germline ends. This CDR3 is 15 amino acids long. The CDR3 nucleotides read TGTGCCAGCAGCCAACCAACCTTATTCCTTAGTCCCCTCCACTTT. This gives the protein CASSQPTLFLSPLHF.

The chain combines TRBV27 with TRBJ1-3; D not resolved. Germline V gene data show CDR1 as MNHEY and CDR2 as SMNVEV (reference sequence). The CDR3 runs 14 residues. V lost 2 bases and J 0 bases, leaving 5 bases between the germline ends. CDR3: CASSLDISGNTIYF. CDR3 sequence (DNA): TGTGCCAGCAGTTTAGACATCTCTGGAAACACCATATATTTT.

V gene TRBV7-6 combines with J gene TRBJ2-5, with D possibly being TRBD1 (6 bases). Trimming shortened V by 5 bases and J by 2 bases, and 15 bases separated the two germline ends. The germline V gene encodes CDR1 SGHVS and CDR2 FNYEAQ. CDR3 size: 15 residues. CDR3 region: CASSPNRQVQETQYF. DNA for the CDR3: TGTGCCAGCAGCCCTAATAGACAGGTTCAAGAGACCCAGTACTTC.

The chain employs TRBV6-2 or TRBV6-3 and TRBJ1-2; D not certain. Trimming took off 5 bases at V and 8 bases at J, with 15 bases between the two ends. From germline, CDR1 is MNHEY and CDR2 SVGEGT. This CDR3 is 13 amino acids long. DNA for the CDR3: TGTGCCAGCAGTCGTCGGGGTTCAGGAGGCTACACCTTC. Protein sequence: CASSRRGSGGYTF.

The chain is built from TRBV4-1 and TRBJ2-3, with unresolved D. Germline assignment: CDR1 MGHRA and CDR2 YSYEKL. CDR3 length: 16 residues. V was shortened by 2 bases and J by 2 bases, with 14 bases between the two germline ends. CDR3 residues: CASSQNINSITDTQYF. The CDR3 coding sequence is TGCGCCAGCAGCCAAAACATCAATTCAATCACAGATACGCAGTATTTT.

V usage is TRBV7-9 and J usage is TRBJ1-4; possible D gene TRBD1, 6 bases. Germline assignment: CDR1 SEHNR and CDR2 FQNEAQ (reference sequence). Trimming removed 5 bases from V and 3 bases from J, with 13 bases in between. This CDR3 comprises 15 residues. The CDR3 loop is CASSPWAGANEKLFF. The CDR3 DNA sequence: TGTGCCAGCAGCCCATGGGCAGGGGCTAATGAAAAACTGTTTTTT.

The chain couples TRBV6-5 to TRBJ1-6; D remains ambiguous. This CDR3 is built from 13 residues. Germline CDR1 reads MNHEY; CDR2 reads SVGAGI. The germline V and J ends were trimmed by 8 bases and 14 bases, with 19 bases remaining between them. CDR3 sequence reads: CASSHMDLEALHF. The CDR3 DNA reads as TGTGCCAGCTCCCACATGGACCTGGAGGCCCTCCACTTT.

V usage is TRBV5-1 and J usage is TRBJ2-5, with TRBD2 identical over 8 bases. This CDR3 has 16 amino acids. Germline CDR1 reads SGHRS; CDR2 reads YFSETQ. With 3 bases clipped from V and 2 bases from J, the junction kept 9 bases outside the gene matches. CDR3 region: CASSWGLRGVQETQYF. The DNA of the CDR3 is TGCGCCAGCAGCTGGGGTCTGCGGGGGGTTCAAGAGACCCAGTACTTC.

The chain uses TRBV3-1 (or the pseudogene TRBV3-2) and TRBJ1-3, with TRBD1 identical over 7 bases. CDR1 is LGHDT and CDR2 is YNNKEL in the germline V gene (reference sequence). The V gene end was trimmed by 4 bases and the J gene end by 7 bases; junction bases not matched to a gene: 7. The CDR3 is 14 residues long. The CDR3 reads CASSRQGSGNTIYF. The CDR3 bases are TGTGCCAGCAGCCGACAGGGTTCCGGGAACACCATATATTTT.

Written as DNA, the CDR3 is TGTGCCACCAGCGCAAGACAGGGAGGCAATCAGCCCCAGCATTTT. It translates to CATSARQGGNQPQHF. This chain connects TRBV15 to TRBJ1-5; 7 bases are a match to TRBD1. Germline-derived CDR1 and CDR2 are LNHNV and YYDKDF (reference sequence). J was trimmed by 2 bases and V by 5 bases; bases with no gene match: 6. This CDR3 has 15 residues.

The chain joins TRBV5-6 to TRBJ2-3; D may be TRBD1 (5 bases). V was pared by 3 bases and J by 3 bases, with 20 bases between. The CDR3 consists of 17 residues. Germline V gene data show CDR1 as SGHDT and CDR2 as YYEEEE. The CDR3 loop reads CASSSASSQGSTDTQYF. DNA of the CDR3: TGTGCCAGCAGCTCCGCAAGTTCCCAGGGAAGTACAGATACGCAGTATTTT.

This clone was picked up one time. The chain recombines TRBV11-3 with TRBJ2-3, with D perhaps matching TRBD1 (5 bases). The CDR3 spans 15 residues. V was shortened by 8 bases and J by 5 bases, with 20 bases between the two germline ends. Germline CDR1 is SGHNT and CDR2 is YENEEA. CDR3: CASLSRQGKIDTQYF. The CDR3 DNA is TGTGCCAGCCTCTCAAGGCAGGGTAAAATAGATACGCAGTATTTT.

This chain uses TRBV4-1 with TRBJ1-5, with TRBD1 as a possible D gene (6 bases). Trimming cost V 3 bases and J 1 base, with 19 bases left between them. This CDR3 comprises 18 residues. Germline CDR1 is MGHRA and CDR2 is YSYEKL. CDR3 sequence: CASSHLPPTGYSNQPQHF. CDR3 DNA: TGCGCCAGCAGCCATCTCCCTCCAACAGGGTACAGCAATCAGCCCCAGCATTTT.

The V gene is TRBV5-1, the J gene TRBJ2-3; 14 positions match TRBD2. Germline-derived CDR1 and CDR2 are SGHRS and YFSETQ. The CDR3 runs 17 residues. The J segment lost 6 bases and the V segment lost 4 bases, leaving 10 bases of the junction unmatched. The CDR3 reads CASSVTGTSGSRDTQYF. Written as DNA, the CDR3 is TGCGCCAGCAGCGTTACCGGGACTAGCGGGAGCCGGGATACGCAGTATTTT.

The chain joins TRBV10-2 to TRBJ1-1, with D unresolved. This CDR3 comprises 12 residues. V was shortened by 3 bases and J by 10 bases, with 12 bases between the two germline ends. Looked up from germline, CDR1 is WSHSY and CDR2 is SAAADI. CDR3 nucleotide sequence: TGCGCCAGCAGTGACGGTGCTTCTGGAGCTTTCTTT. As protein: CASSDGASGAFF.

The CDR3 spells CAIKEREGYEQYF. The CDR3 bases are TGTGCCATCAAGGAGCGGGAGGGCTACGAGCAGTACTTC. The chain uses TRBV10-3 and TRBJ2-7, with TRBD2 matching over 10 bases. Germline lookup yields CDR1 ENHRY and CDR2 SYGVKD. This CDR3 region has 13 residues. The V and J ends lost 7 bases and 3 bases, in that order; junction bases with no gene match: 3.

The genes are TRBV6-5 and TRBJ2-1; 13 bases agree with TRBD2. V gave up 6 bases and J gave up 6 bases; unmatched junction bases: 2. This CDR3 region has 14 residues. Germline-derived CDR1 and CDR2 are MNHEY and SVGAGI. This CDR3 is CASSGLAGANEQFF. The CDR3 nucleotides read TGTGCCAGCAGCGGACTAGCGGGGGCCAATGAGCAGTTCTTC.

V is TRBV7-9 and J is TRBJ1-1; D not resolved. The CDR3 has 14 amino acids. CDR1 and CDR2 from the germline V gene are SEHNR and FQNEAQ (reference sequence). Trimming left V 8 bases short and J 0 bases short, with 13 bases between. For the CDR3, the DNA is TGTGCCAGCGCCCCGGGTCTCTTGAACACTGAAGCTTTCTTT. Its translation is CASAPGLLNTEAFF. Variable domain in full (rest from reference TRBV7-9 and TRBJ1-1): DTGVSQNPRHKITKRGQNVTFRCDPISEHNRLYWYRQTLGQGPEFLTYFQNEAQLEKSRLLSDRFSAERPKGSFSTLEIQRTEQGDSAMYLCASAPGLLNTEAFFGQGTRLTVV.

This sequence joins TRBV3-1 (or the pseudogene TRBV3-2) and TRBJ2-1; 10 nucleotides match TRBD2. CDR3 length: 16 amino acids. From germline, CDR1 is LGHDT and CDR2 YNNKEL (reference sequence). The trim removed 0 bases at V and 8 bases at J, leaving 7 bases unmatched. DNA of the CDR3: TGTGCCAGCAGCCAAGATTGGGCTAGCGGGAGCTATGAGCAGTTCTTC. Encoded protein: CASSQDWASGSYEQFF.

The chain carries TRBV2 and TRBJ2-1; 8 nucleotides line up with TRBD1. CDR1 and CDR2 from the germline V gene are SNHLY and FYNNEI. The CDR3 is made up of 14 amino acids. V was pared by 9 bases and J by 1 base, with 5 bases of the junction left unmatched. CDR3 nucleotide sequence: TGTGCCAGTCAGGGGGCGTCATCCTACAATGAGCAGTTCTTC. Translating it yields CASQGASSYNEQFF.

The CDR3 DNA is TGTGCCACCAATCTACAGAGAAATTACGAGCAGTACTTC. Its protein product is CATNLQRNYEQYF. This chain joins TRBV24-1 and TRBJ2-7; D unresolved. V was cut by 8 bases and J by 4 bases, with 14 bases left in between. This CDR3 spans 13 amino acids. CDR1 is KGHDR and CDR2 is SFDVKD in the germline V gene.

This clone was recorded once. The chain carries TRBV28 and TRBJ2-5, with TRBD1 matching over 11 bases. From germline, CDR1 is MDHEN and CDR2 SYDVKM. With V trimmed by 8 bases and J by 5 bases, 10 bases remained unmatched. This CDR3 region has 15 residues. The chain's CDR3 is CASPPRTGGMETQYF. CDR3 DNA sequence: TGTGCCAGCCCACCACGGACAGGGGGCATGGAGACCCAGTACTTC.

This clone has only one observation. The rearrangement uses TRBV28 and TRBJ1-5, with D perhaps TRBD1 (5 bases). Germline V CDR1 and CDR2: MDHEN, SYDVKM. The CDR3 length is 15 residues. The V end was cut by 5 bases, the J end by 4 bases, with 15 bases between. In DNA, the CDR3 is TGTGCCAGCAGTACACCCCAAGGGGATAATCAGCCCCAGCATTTT. Translated: CASSTPQGDNQPQHF.

The chain employs TRBV28 and TRBJ2-7; no reliable D call. Per germline, CDR1 MDHEN and CDR2 SYDVKM. This CDR3 region has 13 residues. V gave up 4 bases and J gave up 2 bases, with 9 bases separating them. The CDR3 DNA is TGTGCCAGCAGTTCCCGTGCGCCCTACGAGCAGTACTTC. Translating it yields CASSSRAPYEQYF.

The chain couples TRBV2 to TRBJ2-7, with D maybe TRBD1 (6 bases). The CDR3 sequence is 12 residues long. Between the trimmed V and J ends, which lost 6 bases and 7 bases, there was a span of 13 bases. The germline V gene encodes CDR1 SNHLY and CDR2 FYNNEI. The CDR3 DNA reads TGTGCCAGCAGGTTACAGGGATGGGAGCAGTACTTC. This translates into CASRLQGWEQYF.

This clone was seen once. The V and J genes are TRBV19 and TRBJ2-3; the match to TRBD2 covers 8 bases. CDR3 length equals 15 residues. Trimming removed 3 bases from V and 6 bases from J; junction bases left unmatched: 8. Germline V gene lookup returns CDR1 LNHDA and CDR2 SQIVND (reference sequence). The CDR3 spells CASSMGGGRLDTQYF. CDR3 in DNA: TGTGCCAGTAGTATGGGCGGGGGGCGATTGGATACGCAGTATTTT.

The J gene is TRBJ1-5, the V gene TRBV6-2 or TRBV6-3; 7 positions match TRBD1. The CDR3 is 16 residues long. J lost 2 bases, V lost 1 base, and 5 bases had no gene match. Germline CDR1 MNHEY, CDR2 SVGEGT. The CDR3: CASSYYQGGGNQPQHF. The CDR3 DNA sequence: TGTGCCAGCAGTTACTACCAGGGGGGAGGCAATCAGCCCCAGCATTTT.